The rows below give T cell receptor beta chains drawn from one sample of a study of T cells in Graves' hyperthyroidism and ophthalmopathy. In TCRdb, the multiplex PCR reads were re-called with MiXCR into one record per CDR3 protein. The data hold hundreds of thousands of distinct CDR3 sequences, with roughly 13% observed a single time. Sequenced: blood. The receptors shown here come from a woman younger than 30 with Graves' hyperthyroidism. The CDR3 runs from the conserved cysteine through the conserved F or W. D genes are given only for firm matches. Rows give clone size only sometimes, using once, few, many, or a class for an expanded clone.

J | V | size | D | DNA | CDR3
TRBJ1-2 | TRBV5-4 | few | - | TGTGCCAGCAGCTTGAGGACTAACTATGGCTACACCTTC | CASSLRTNYGYTF
TRBJ2-2 | TRBV6-1 | many | - | TGTGCCAGCAGAAGAACCGCAGGGTCCACCGGGGAGCTGTTTTTT | CASRRTAGSTGELFF
TRBJ1-4 | TRBV11-2 | many | - | TGTGCCAGCAGCCCACCAGGGACACCTAGAGAAAAACTGTTTTTT | CASSPPGTPREKLFF
TRBJ2-1 | TRBV7-8 | few | - | TGTGCCAGCAGCTTCGCCGGGGGAGCGTACAATGAGCAGTTCTTC | CASSFAGGAYNEQFF
TRBJ2-3 | TRBV6-2/TRBV6-3 | - | TRBD2 | TGTGCCAGCCGACTAGCGGGGGGTCTCAGCACAGATACGCAGTATTTT | CASRLAGGLSTDTQYF
TRBJ2-3 | TRBV5-1 | - | - | TGCGCCAGCAGCTTGGGTCCAGCGAGGCTCACAGATACGCAGTATTTT | CASSLGPARLTDTQYF
TRBJ2-1 | TRBV12-3/TRBV12-4 | many | - | TGTGCCAGCAGTTTAGTGGGGACGAATGAGCAGTTCTTC | CASSLVGTNEQFF
TRBJ2-1 | TRBV2 | many | TRBD2 | TGTGCCAGCGAGTCGTACCAGCGGGAGGTTAGCTATGAGCAGTTCTTC | CASESYQREVSYEQFF
TRBJ2-5 | TRBV20-1 | many | - | TGCAGTGCTAGAAGCGGAGGTGGACAAGAGACCCAGTACTTC | CSARSGGGQETQYF
TRBJ1-4 | TRBV29-1 | many | - | TGCAGCGTTGAAGGCAGACGCGGTGAAAAACTGTTTTTT | CSVEGRRGEKLFF
TRBJ2-3 | TRBV11-1 | many | TRBD1 | TGTGCCATCGGGGGACAGGGCCAGGATACGCAGTATTTT | CAIGGQGQDTQYF
TRBJ2-3 | TRBV13 | many | - | TGTGCCAGCAGCTTAGGTGGGGATCAGGATACGCAGTATTTT | CASSLGGDQDTQYF
TRBJ2-3 | TRBV30 | few | TRBD2 | TGTGCCTGGAGTGTAGGGACTAGCGGGATAACAGATACGCAGTATTTT | CAWSVGTSGITDTQYF
TRBJ2-7 | TRBV7-2 | many | - | TGTGCCAGCAGCTTAGGGTCGTTGGGGGGCTACGAGCAGTACTTC | CASSLGSLGGYEQYF